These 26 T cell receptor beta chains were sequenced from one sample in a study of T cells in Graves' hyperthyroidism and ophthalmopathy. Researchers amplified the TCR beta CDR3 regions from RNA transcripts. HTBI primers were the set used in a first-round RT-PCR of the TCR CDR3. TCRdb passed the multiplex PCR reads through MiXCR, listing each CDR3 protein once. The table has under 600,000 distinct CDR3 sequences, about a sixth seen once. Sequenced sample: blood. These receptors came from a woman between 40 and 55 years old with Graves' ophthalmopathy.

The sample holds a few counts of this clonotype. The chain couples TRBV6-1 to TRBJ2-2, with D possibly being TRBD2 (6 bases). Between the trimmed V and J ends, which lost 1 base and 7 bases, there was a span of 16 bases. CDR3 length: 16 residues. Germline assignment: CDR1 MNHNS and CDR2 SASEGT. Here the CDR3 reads CASSEGSGRFGGELFF. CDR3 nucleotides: TGTGCCAGCAGTGAAGGGTCAGGGAGGTTCGGCGGGGAGCTGTTTTTT.

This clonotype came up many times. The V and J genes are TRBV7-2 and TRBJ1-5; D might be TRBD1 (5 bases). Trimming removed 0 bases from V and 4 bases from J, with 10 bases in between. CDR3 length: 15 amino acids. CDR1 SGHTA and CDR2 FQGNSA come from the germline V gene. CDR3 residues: CASSLAAGSNQPQHF. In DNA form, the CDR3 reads TGTGCCAGCAGCTTAGCAGCAGGGTCGAATCAGCCCCAGCATTTT.

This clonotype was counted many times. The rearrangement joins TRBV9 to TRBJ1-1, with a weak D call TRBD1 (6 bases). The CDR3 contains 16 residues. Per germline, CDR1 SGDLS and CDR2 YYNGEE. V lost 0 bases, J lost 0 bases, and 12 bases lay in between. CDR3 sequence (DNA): TGTGCCAGCAGCGTAGAGGCAGGGGCCCTGAACACTGAAGCTTTCTTT. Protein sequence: CASSVEAGALNTEAFF.

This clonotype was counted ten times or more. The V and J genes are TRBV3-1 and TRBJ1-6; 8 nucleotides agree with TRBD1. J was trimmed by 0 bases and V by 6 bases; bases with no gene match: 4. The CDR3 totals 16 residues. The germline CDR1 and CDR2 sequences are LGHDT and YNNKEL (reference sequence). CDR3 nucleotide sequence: TGTGCCAGCAGGGACAGGGATAGCTCCTATAATTCACCCCTCCACTTT. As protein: CASRDRDSSYNSPLHF.

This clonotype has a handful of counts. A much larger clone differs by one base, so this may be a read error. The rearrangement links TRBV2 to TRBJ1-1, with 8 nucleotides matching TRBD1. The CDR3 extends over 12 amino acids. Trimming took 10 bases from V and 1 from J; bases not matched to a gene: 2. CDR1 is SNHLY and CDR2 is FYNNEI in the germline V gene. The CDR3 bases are TGTGCCATTGGACAGGGGAACACTGAAGCTTTCTTT. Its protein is CAIGQGNTEAFF. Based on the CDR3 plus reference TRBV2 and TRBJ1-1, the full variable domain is EPEVTQTPSHQVTQMGQEVILRCVPISNHLYFYWYRQILGQKVEFLVSFYNNEISEKSEIFDDQFSVERPDGSNFTLKIRSTKLEDSAMYFCAIGQGNTEAFFGQGTRLTVV.

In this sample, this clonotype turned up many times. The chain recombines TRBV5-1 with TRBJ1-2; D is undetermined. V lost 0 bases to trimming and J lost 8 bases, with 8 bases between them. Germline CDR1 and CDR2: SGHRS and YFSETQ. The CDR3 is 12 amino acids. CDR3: CASSLGSQGYTF. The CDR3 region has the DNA TGCGCCAGCAGCTTGGGTAGCCAGGGCTACACCTTC.

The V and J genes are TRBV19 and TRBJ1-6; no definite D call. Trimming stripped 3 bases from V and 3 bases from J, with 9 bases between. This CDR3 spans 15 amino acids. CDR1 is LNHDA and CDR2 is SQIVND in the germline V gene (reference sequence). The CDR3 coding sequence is TGTGCCAGTAGTATCCGGGATTACTATAATTCACCCCTCCACTTT. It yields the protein CASSIRDYYNSPLHF.

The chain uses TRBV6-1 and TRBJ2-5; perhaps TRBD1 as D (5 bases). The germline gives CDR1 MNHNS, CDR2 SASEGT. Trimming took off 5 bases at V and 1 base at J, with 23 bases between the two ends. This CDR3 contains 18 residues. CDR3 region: CASSLLLFQTASQETQYF. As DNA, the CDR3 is TGTGCCAGCAGTCTCCTCCTATTTCAGACAGCTTCCCAAGAGACCCAGTACTTC.

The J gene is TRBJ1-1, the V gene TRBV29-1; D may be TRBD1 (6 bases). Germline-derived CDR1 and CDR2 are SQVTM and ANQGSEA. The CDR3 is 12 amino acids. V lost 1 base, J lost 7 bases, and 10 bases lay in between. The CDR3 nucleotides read TGCAGCGTTGAAGCTGGACAGTTTGAAGCTTTCTTT. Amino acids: CSVEAGQFEAFF. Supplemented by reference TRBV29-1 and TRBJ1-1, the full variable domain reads SAVISQKPSRDICQRGTSLTIQCQVDSQVTMMFWYRQQPGQSLTLIATANQGSEATYESGFVIDKFPISRPNLTFSTLTVSNMSPEDSSIYLCSVEAGQFEAFFGQGTRLTVV.

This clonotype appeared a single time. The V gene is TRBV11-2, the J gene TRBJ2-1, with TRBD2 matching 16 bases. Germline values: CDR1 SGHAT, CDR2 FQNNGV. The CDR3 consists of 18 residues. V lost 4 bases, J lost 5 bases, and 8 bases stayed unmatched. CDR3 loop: CASSSRGLAGGPNNEQFF. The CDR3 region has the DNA TGTGCCAGCAGCTCAAGGGGACTAGCGGGGGGGCCCAACAATGAGCAGTTCTTC.

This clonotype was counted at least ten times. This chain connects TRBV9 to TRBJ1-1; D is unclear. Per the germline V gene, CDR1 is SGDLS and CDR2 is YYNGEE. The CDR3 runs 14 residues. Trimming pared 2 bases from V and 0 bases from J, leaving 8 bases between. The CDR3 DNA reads TGTGCCAGCAGCGTCGGTTCGGTGAACACTGAAGCTTTCTTT. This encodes CASSVGSVNTEAFF.

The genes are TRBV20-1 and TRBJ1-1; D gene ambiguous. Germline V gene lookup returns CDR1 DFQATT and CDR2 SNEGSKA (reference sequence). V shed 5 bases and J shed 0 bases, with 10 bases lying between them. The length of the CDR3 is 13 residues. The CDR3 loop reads CSALTNMNTEAFF. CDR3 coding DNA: TGCAGTGCTCTGACAAATATGAACACTGAAGCTTTCTTT.

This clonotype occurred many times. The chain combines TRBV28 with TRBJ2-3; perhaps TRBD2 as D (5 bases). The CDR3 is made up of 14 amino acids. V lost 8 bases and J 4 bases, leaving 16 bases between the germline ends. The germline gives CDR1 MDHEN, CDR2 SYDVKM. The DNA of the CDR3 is TGTGCCAGCGAGAGCGGCACGTCATCAGATACGCAGTATTTT. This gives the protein CASESGTSSDTQYF.

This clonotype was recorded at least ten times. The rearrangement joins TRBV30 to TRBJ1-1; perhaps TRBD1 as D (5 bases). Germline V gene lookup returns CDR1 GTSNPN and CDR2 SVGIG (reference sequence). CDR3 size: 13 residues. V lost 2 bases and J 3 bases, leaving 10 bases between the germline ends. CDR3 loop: CAWSLGEDTEAFF. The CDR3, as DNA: TGTGCCTGGAGTTTGGGGGAGGACACTGAAGCTTTCTTT.

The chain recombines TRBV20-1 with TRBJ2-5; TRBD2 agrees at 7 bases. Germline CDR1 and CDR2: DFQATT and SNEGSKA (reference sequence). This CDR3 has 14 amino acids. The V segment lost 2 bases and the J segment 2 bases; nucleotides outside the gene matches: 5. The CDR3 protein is CSARSRTRQETQYF. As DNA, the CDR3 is TGCAGTGCTAGATCTAGGACTAGACAAGAGACCCAGTACTTC.

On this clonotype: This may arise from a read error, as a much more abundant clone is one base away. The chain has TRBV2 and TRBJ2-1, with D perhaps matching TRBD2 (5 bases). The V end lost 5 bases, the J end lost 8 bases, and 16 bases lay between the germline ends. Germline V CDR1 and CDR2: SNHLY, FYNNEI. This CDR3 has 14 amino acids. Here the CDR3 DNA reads TGTGCCAGCAGTCCCGAACTAGTTTCCTATGAGCAGTTCTTC. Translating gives CASSPELVSYEQFF.

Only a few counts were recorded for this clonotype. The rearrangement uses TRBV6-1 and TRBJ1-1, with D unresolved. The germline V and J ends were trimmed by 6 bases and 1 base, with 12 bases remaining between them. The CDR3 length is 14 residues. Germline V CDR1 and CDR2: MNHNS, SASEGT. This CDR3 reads CASRSRAPNTEAFF. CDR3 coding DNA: TGTGCCAGCAGATCAAGGGCCCCGAACACTGAAGCTTTCTTT.

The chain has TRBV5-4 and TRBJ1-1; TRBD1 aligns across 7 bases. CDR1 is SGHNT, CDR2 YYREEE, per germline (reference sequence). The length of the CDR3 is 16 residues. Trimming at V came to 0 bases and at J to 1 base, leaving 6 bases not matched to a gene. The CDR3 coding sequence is TGTGCCAGCAGCTTGGGGAAGGGGGCGACGAACACTGAAGCTTTCTTT. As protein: CASSLGKGATNTEAFF.

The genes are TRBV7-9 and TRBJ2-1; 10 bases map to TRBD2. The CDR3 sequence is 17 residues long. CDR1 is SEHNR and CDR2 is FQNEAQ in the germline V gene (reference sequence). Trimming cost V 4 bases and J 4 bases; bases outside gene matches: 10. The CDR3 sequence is CASSSQGWTSGYNEQFF. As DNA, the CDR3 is TGTGCCAGCAGCTCCCAGGGCTGGACTAGCGGTTACAATGAGCAGTTCTTC.

Here the CDR3 DNA reads TGTGCCAGCAGCCAAGGGGGGACAGGTCGAGAGCAGTACTTC. As protein: CASSQGGTGREQYF. V usage is TRBV3-1 and J usage is TRBJ2-7; 8 nucleotides line up with TRBD1. Per the germline V gene, CDR1 is LGHDT and CDR2 is YNNKEL (reference sequence). The CDR3 has 14 residues. J was trimmed by 7 bases and V by 1 base; bases with no gene match: 6.

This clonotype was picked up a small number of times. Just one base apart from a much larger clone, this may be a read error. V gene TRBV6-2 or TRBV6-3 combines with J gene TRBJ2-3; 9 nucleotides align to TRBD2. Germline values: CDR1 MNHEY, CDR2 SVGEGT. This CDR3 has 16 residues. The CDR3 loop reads CASNYIAGARGDTQYF. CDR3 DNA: TGTGCCAGCAATTACATAGCGGGGGCCCGCGGAGATACGCAGTATTTT.

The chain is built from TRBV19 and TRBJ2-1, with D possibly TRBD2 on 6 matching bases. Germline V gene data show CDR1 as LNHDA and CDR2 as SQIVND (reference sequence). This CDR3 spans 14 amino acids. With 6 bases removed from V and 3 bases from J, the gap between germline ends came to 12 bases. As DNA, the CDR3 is TGTGCCAGTAGCCCCGGCGGGAACTACAATGAGCAGTTCTTC. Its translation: CASSPGGNYNEQFF.

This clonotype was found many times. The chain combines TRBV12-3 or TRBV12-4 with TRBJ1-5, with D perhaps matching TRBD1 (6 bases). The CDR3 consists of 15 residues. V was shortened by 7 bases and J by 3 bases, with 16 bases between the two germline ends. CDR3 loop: CASNTAGAYNQPQHF. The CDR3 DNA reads TGTGCCAGCAACACAGCGGGGGCATACAATCAGCCCCAGCATTTT.

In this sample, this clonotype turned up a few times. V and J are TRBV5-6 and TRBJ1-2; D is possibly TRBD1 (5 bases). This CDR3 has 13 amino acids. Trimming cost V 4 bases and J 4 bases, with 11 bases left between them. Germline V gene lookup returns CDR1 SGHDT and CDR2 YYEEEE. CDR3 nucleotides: TGTGCCAGCAGCAAAGGAACAGGCTATGGCTACACCTTC. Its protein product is CASSKGTGYGYTF. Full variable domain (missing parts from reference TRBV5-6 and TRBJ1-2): DAGVTQSPTHLIKTRGQQVTLRCSPKSGHDTVSWYQQALGQGPQFIFQYYEEEERQRGNFPDRFSGHQFPNYSSELNVNALLLGDSALYLCASSKGTGYGYTFGSGTRLTVV.

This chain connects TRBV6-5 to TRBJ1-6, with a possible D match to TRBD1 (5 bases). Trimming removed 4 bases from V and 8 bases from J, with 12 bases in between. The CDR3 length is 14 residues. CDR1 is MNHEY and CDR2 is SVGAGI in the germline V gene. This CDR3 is CASSLTANDSPLHF. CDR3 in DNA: TGTGCCAGCAGTTTGACAGCGAATGATTCACCCCTCCACTTT.

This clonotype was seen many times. The CDR3 coding sequence is TGCAGCGGGGGGTGGACGACGAACACTGAAGCTTTCTTT. It codes for CSGGWTTNTEAFF. V usage is TRBV29-1 and J usage is TRBJ1-1; maybe TRBD1 (5 bases). The CDR3 has 13 residues. Germline V gene sequence: CDR1 SQVTM, CDR2 ANQGSEA. Trimming took off 7 bases at V and 1 base at J, with 13 bases between the two ends.